These 17 T cell receptor beta chains came from one sample sequenced in a study of CD4 T cells in relation to SARS-CoV-2 and coronaviruses. These TCRs' antigens remain unknown. CD4+ T cells from unexposed donors were obtained before the COVID-19 pandemic (2011-2018). After approximately 10 days of culture, CD4+ T cells were isolated. TCRdb's copy holds only in-frame clones and misses some; the assay was immunoSEQ multiplex PCR. This sample has 15,000 to 20,000 clones, with about 76% found just once. Sequencing input: CD4+ T cells from PBMCs, cultured in vitro. These receptors were taken from a human donor in good health.

The V and J genes are TRBV9 and TRBJ2-7; TRBD2 aligns across 8 bases. In germline, CDR1 is SGDLS, CDR2 YYNGEE. The CDR3 is 15 amino acids. The J segment lost 1 base and the V segment lost 0 bases, leaving 3 bases of the junction unmatched. The CDR3 DNA follows: TGTGCCAGCAGCGTAGGGGCGGGAGGATCCTACGAGCAGTACTTC. Translated: CASSVGAGGSYEQYF.

This clone has a single count. This chain uses TRBV11-3 with TRBJ2-1; the D gene is possibly TRBD2 (5 bases). This CDR3 has 13 residues. Trimming stripped 5 bases from V and 10 bases from J, with 15 bases between. Germline V lookup: CDR1 SGHNT, CDR2 YENEEA. The CDR3 region is CASSTLSKREQFF. The CDR3 DNA reads TGTGCCAGCAGCACCCTAAGTAAGCGGGAGCAGTTCTTC.

The V call is TRBV6-6, the J call TRBJ1-5, with D unclear. V shed 7 bases and J shed 10 bases, with 17 bases lying between them. The CDR3 runs to 13 residues. CDR1 and CDR2 (germline): MNHNY, SVGAGI (reference sequence). CDR3 nucleotides: TGTGCCAGCACCATCAAATTCGAAGGACCCCAGCATTTT. As protein: CASTIKFEGPQHF.

The J gene is TRBJ2-6, the V gene TRBV7-3; the D gene is possibly TRBD2 (7 bases). V lost 8 bases, J lost 4 bases, and 18 bases lay in between. The germline V gene has CDR1 SGHTA and CDR2 FQGTGA. This CDR3 contains 16 residues. This CDR3 is CASSKGGASGANVLTF. In nucleotides, the CDR3 is TGTGCCAGCTCGAAAGGGGGGGCATCCGGGGCCAACGTCCTGACTTTC.

This clone is classed as medium-sized. The J gene is TRBJ1-2, the V gene TRBV29-1, with D maybe TRBD1 (5 bases). In germline, CDR1 is SQVTM, CDR2 ANQGSEA. V was clipped by 4 bases and J by 9 bases, with 12 bases between them. The CDR3 is 11 residues long. CDR3 nucleotides: TGCAGCGTTGGAAGGGGTTCGCGCTACACCTTC. Its translation is CSVGRGSRYTF.

The chain uses TRBV12-3 or TRBV12-4 and TRBJ1-2, with D maybe TRBD1 (5 bases). Trimming cost V 5 bases and J 10 bases, with 8 bases left between them. CDR3 length equals 10 residues. The CDR3 loop is CASSRGDYTF. CDR3 nucleotide sequence: TGTGCCAGCAGTCGGGGCGACTACACCTTC.

J is TRBJ2-5 and V is TRBV12-5; D may be TRBD1 (5 bases). The CDR3 consists of 14 residues. V was pared by 5 bases and J by 2 bases, with 12 bases between. Germline assignment: CDR1 LGHNT and CDR2 FRNRAP. The CDR3 region has the DNA TGTGCTAGTGGTCCGTGGACATTACAAGAGACCCAGTACTTC. Protein sequence: CASGPWTLQETQYF.

The chain couples TRBV5-4 to TRBJ1-2; D is undetermined. The V gene's germline CDR1 is SGHNT and CDR2 YYREEE (reference sequence). V was cut by 0 bases and J by 6 bases, with 9 bases left in between. This CDR3 spans 13 amino acids. This CDR3 reads CASSLAGRDGYTF. CDR3 nucleotide sequence: TGTGCCAGCAGCTTGGCAGGCAGAGATGGCTACACCTTC.

There are a few counts of this clone. The J gene is TRBJ2-2, the V gene TRBV29-1; possibly TRBD2 for D (5 bases). The CDR3 covers 13 residues. The V end was cut by 5 bases, the J end by 4 bases, with 11 bases between. CDR1 is SQVTM and CDR2 is ANQGSEA in the germline V gene. The CDR3 is CSVMFSGTGELFF. CDR3 nucleotide sequence: TGCAGCGTTATGTTCAGCGGCACCGGGGAGCTGTTTTTT.

CDR3 in amino acids: CASSQNQGPYGYTF. The CDR3 DNA reads TGTGCCAGCAGTCAAAACCAGGGACCCTATGGCTACACCTTC. The chain recombines TRBV11-2 with TRBJ1-2; D might be TRBD1 (5 bases). Trimming removed 6 bases from V and 4 bases from J, with 15 bases in between. This CDR3 region has 14 residues. CDR1 and CDR2 from the germline V gene are SGHAT and FQNNGV. The full variable domain, its missing parts supplied by reference TRBV11-2 and TRBJ1-2, is EAGVAQSPRYKIIEKRQSVAFWCNPISGHATLYWYQQILGQGPKLLIQFQNNGVVDDSQLPKDRFSAERLKGVDSTLKIQPAKLEDSAVYLCASSQNQGPYGYTFGSGTRLTVV.

V gene TRBV10-3 combines with J gene TRBJ1-1, with 7 bases fitting TRBD1. V lost 7 bases, J lost 7 bases, and 3 bases stayed unmatched. CDR1 and CDR2 (germline): ENHRY, SYGVKD. The CDR3 contains 11 residues. The CDR3 reads CAIKGTDEAFF. The CDR3 region has the DNA TGTGCCATCAAGGGGACAGATGAAGCTTTCTTT.

The V call is TRBV18, the J call TRBJ2-3; no reliable D call. With 2 bases removed from V and 2 bases from J, the gap between germline ends came to 2 bases. The CDR3 spans 12 residues. Germline-derived CDR1 and CDR2 are KGHSH and LQKENI. This CDR3 is CASSPYTDTQYF. As DNA, the CDR3 is TGTGCCAGCTCACCATACACAGATACGCAGTATTTT.

This chain links TRBV10-3 with TRBJ2-7; 7 bases line up with TRBD1. CDR3 length: 15 amino acids. The V gene's germline CDR1 is ENHRY and CDR2 SYGVKD. J gave up 0 bases and V 0 bases, and 2 bases lay outside the gene matches. The CDR3 region is CAISESRGPSYEQYF. DNA of the CDR3: TGTGCCATCAGTGAGTCAAGGGGGCCCTCCTACGAGCAGTACTTC.

This sequence joins TRBV4-2 and TRBJ2-3; no reliable D call. V was pared by 1 base and J by 1 base, with 3 bases between. The germline CDR1 and CDR2 sequences are LGHNA and YNFKEQ. The CDR3 loop spans 13 amino acids. Here the CDR3 reads CASSQGRTDTQYF. The CDR3 region has the DNA TGTGCCAGCAGCCAAGGTCGCACAGATACGCAGTATTTT.

A single count supports this clone. The chain combines TRBV9 with TRBJ2-1; 11 bases line up with TRBD1. CDR1 SGDLS and CDR2 YYNGEE come from the germline V gene. The CDR3 length is 15 residues. V trimming: 6 bases; J trimming: 9 bases; junction bases outside the gene matches: 11. Here the CDR3 DNA reads TGTGCCAGCACCGCTACGACCGGGACAGGGGGTGAGCAGTTCTTC. Translated: CASTATTGTGGEQFF.

The V and J genes are TRBV6-1 and TRBJ2-7; 10 nucleotides align to TRBD2. The CDR3 is made up of 16 amino acids. Germline V gene data show CDR1 as MNHNS and CDR2 as SASEGT. V gave up 4 bases and J gave up 5 bases; unmatched junction bases: 11. CDR3 sequence (DNA): TGTGCCAGCAGTGCCCCGTCTAGCGGGAGAAATAACGAGCAGTACTTC. This translates into CASSAPSSGRNNEQYF.

This chain joins TRBV2 and TRBJ2-5; TRBD1 agrees at 8 bases. Germline CDR1 is SNHLY and CDR2 is FYNNEI. This CDR3 region has 13 residues. V shed 5 bases, J shed 7 bases, and the junction held 6 bases outside the gene matches. The CDR3 DNA follows: TGTGCCAGCAGTTTTGGACAGGGAGCGACCCAGTACTTC. This encodes CASSFGQGATQYF.